Below are 27 T cell receptor beta chains sequenced from a single sample in a study of blood T cell repertoires in COVID-19 (dated by TCRdb to 2020 to 2022). The library was built by means of the immunoSEQ multiplex PCR assay. TCRdb mirrors the immuneACCESS table, restricted to in-frame sequences. Some clones are absent from its copies; in checked studies, under half trace to an unresolved V gene, and the reason for the others is unknown. The sample contains around 200,000 clones, around 84% of them found a single time. Roughly 15% of the sample lies in the top ten. Sequenced sample: peripheral blood. The receptors derive from a woman in her 70s with COVID-19, enrolled during active disease.

This clone was observed a few times. The chain employs TRBV6-5 and TRBJ1-3; D not certain. Germline CDR1 reads MNHEY; CDR2 reads SVGAGI. The CDR3 consists of 11 residues. V was shortened by 8 bases and J by 7 bases, with 9 bases between the two germline ends. CDR3 residues: CASGEGNTIYF. The CDR3 bases are TGTGCCAGCGGGGAGGGCAACACCATATATTTT.

The J gene is TRBJ2-2, the V gene TRBV19, with 15 bases that match TRBD2. The trim removed 3 bases at V and 6 bases at J, leaving 17 bases unmatched. The CDR3 length is 21 residues. Germline lookup yields CDR1 LNHDA and CDR2 SQIVND (reference sequence). In DNA form, the CDR3 reads TGTGCCAGTAGTATCATCTCCGGGGGACTAGCGGGAGGTATGCAGGCCGGGGAGCTGTTTTTT. It is translated as CASSIISGGLAGGMQAGELFF.

The V gene is TRBV30, the J gene TRBJ1-5; tentatively, D is TRBD1 (5 bases). Germline V gene sequence: CDR1 GTSNPN, CDR2 SVGIG (reference sequence). The CDR3 loop spans 15 amino acids. V lost 0 bases, J lost 1 base, and 10 bases lay in between. In DNA form, the CDR3 reads TGTGCCTGGAGTGTAGGGGTAGGGAGCAATCAGCCCCAGCATTTT. Encoded protein: CAWSVGVGSNQPQHF. The variable domain in full, with the rest retrieved from reference TRBV30 and TRBJ1-5, is SQTIHQWPATLVQPVGSPLSLECTVEGTSNPNLYWYRQAAGRGLQLLFYSVGIGQISSEVPQNLSASRPQDRQFILSSKKLLLSDSGFYLCAWSVGVGSNQPQHFGDGTRLSIL.

The chain links TRBV7-2 to TRBJ2-5; TRBD1 might be the D (6 bases). Germline lookup yields CDR1 SGHTA and CDR2 FQGNSA. Trimming pared 6 bases from V and 4 bases from J, leaving 15 bases between. The CDR3 totals 14 residues. The CDR3 loop reads CASSPHREGETQYF. In DNA, the CDR3 is TGTGCCAGCAGTCCACACAGGGAAGGAGAGACCCAGTACTTC.

The gene calls are TRBV30 and TRBJ1-6, with TRBD1 as a possible D gene (5 bases). CDR1 is GTSNPN, CDR2 SVGIG, per germline (reference sequence). CDR3 length: 13 residues. The V end was cut by 2 bases, the J end by 10 bases, with 12 bases between. The CDR3 protein is CAWSPGGASPLHF. In nucleotides, the CDR3 is TGTGCCTGGAGTCCCGGGGGAGCCTCACCCCTCCACTTT.

This clone appeared once. The gene calls are TRBV30 and TRBJ2-2; D perhaps matches TRBD1 (6 bases). CDR3 length: 17 residues. Germline values: CDR1 GTSNPN, CDR2 SVGIG (reference sequence). The V end lost 1 base, the J end lost 4 bases, and 19 bases lay between the germline ends. CDR3 in amino acids: CAWSAKSSGAPTGELFF. The CDR3 nucleotides are TGTGCCTGGAGTGCTAAATCTTCAGGGGCTCCCACCGGGGAGCTGTTTTTT. The whole variable domain, remainder taken from reference TRBV30 and TRBJ2-2, is SQTIHQWPATLVQPVGSPLSLECTVEGTSNPNLYWYRQAAGRGLQLLFYSVGIGQISSEVPQNLSASRPQDRQFILSSKKLLLSDSGFYLCAWSAKSSGAPTGELFFGEGSRLTVL.

The V gene is TRBV12-5, the J gene TRBJ1-1, with TRBD1 matching 8 bases. Trimming cost V 7 bases and J 5 bases; bases outside gene matches: 9. The CDR3 is made up of 14 amino acids. Germline CDR1 LGHNT, CDR2 FRNRAP. CDR3 in amino acids: CASDMGQVGTEAFF. DNA of the CDR3: TGTGCTAGTGACATGGGACAGGTTGGGACTGAAGCTTTCTTT.

The genes are TRBV5-1 and TRBJ2-7; D call uncertain. CDR1 and CDR2 (germline): SGHRS, YFSETQ. The CDR3 loop spans 14 amino acids. V lost 0 bases to trimming and J lost 3 bases, with 10 bases between them. The DNA for the CDR3 is TGCGCCAGCAGCTTGGGGGCAGCAAGCTACGAGCAGTACTTC. Translated: CASSLGAASYEQYF. The variable domain in full, with the rest retrieved from reference TRBV5-1 and TRBJ2-7, is KAGVTQTPRYLIKTRGQQVTLSCSPISGHRSVSWYQQTPGQGLQFLFEYFSETQRNKGNFPGRFSGRQFSNSRSEMNVSTLELGDSALYLCASSLGAASYEQYFGPGTRLTVT.

The rearrangement joins TRBV27 to TRBJ2-1; 11 positions match TRBD2. CDR1 and CDR2 (germline): MNHEY, SMNVEV (reference sequence). This CDR3 contains 15 residues. The junction had 10 bases not matched to a gene; V was cut back by 6 bases and J by 9 bases. The CDR3 coding sequence is TGTGCCAGCAGAACTAGCGGGGGAGGATTAGGTGAGCAGTTCTTC. This translates into CASRTSGGGLGEQFF.

The chain has TRBV3-1 (or the pseudogene TRBV3-2) and TRBJ1-5; TRBD1 matches 7 bases. J lost 7 bases, V lost 6 bases, and 6 bases had no gene match. CDR3 length: 13 amino acids. The germline V gene has CDR1 LGHDT and CDR2 YNNKEL (reference sequence). CDR3 protein: CASSRYRGQPQHF. CDR3 DNA sequence: TGTGCCAGCAGTCGCTACAGGGGACAGCCCCAGCATTTT.

The rearrangement links TRBV3-1 (or the pseudogene TRBV3-2) to TRBJ2-3; TRBD2 matches 9 bases. Germline-derived CDR1 and CDR2 are LGHDT and YNNKEL (reference sequence). V was clipped by 4 bases and J by 4 bases; unmatched bases: 6. This CDR3 has 15 residues. In DNA form, the CDR3 reads TGTGCCAGCAGCCCCTTTGGCGGGGGGGCAGATACGCAGTATTTT. Translating it yields CASSPFGGGADTQYF.

The V call is TRBV7-2, the J call TRBJ2-4, with 9 positions matching TRBD2. Germline-derived CDR1 and CDR2 are SGHTA and FQGNSA. The CDR3 runs 15 residues. V gave up 5 bases and J gave up 4 bases; unmatched junction bases: 6. The CDR3 protein is CASSPAGLAKNIQYF. CDR3 DNA sequence: TGTGCCAGCAGCCCTGCGGGACTAGCTAAAAACATTCAGTACTTC.

J is TRBJ2-1 and V is TRBV28; D is uncertain. There are 17 residues in the CDR3. The V and J ends lost 3 bases and 0 bases respectively, with 15 bases between them. Germline values: CDR1 MDHEN, CDR2 SYDVKM. Written as DNA, the CDR3 is TGTGCCAGCAGTTTTGGAATCTTTAGGAGCTCCTACAATGAGCAGTTCTTC. Protein: CASSFGIFRSSYNEQFF. The variable domain in full, with the rest retrieved from reference TRBV28 and TRBJ2-1, is DVKVTQSSRYLVKRTGEKVFLECVQDMDHENMFWYRQDPGLGLRLIYFSYDVKMKEKGDIPEGYSVSREKKERFSLILESASTNQTSMYLCASSFGIFRSSYNEQFFGPGTRLTVL.

This clone was seen more than once but under ten times. This chain connects TRBV6-1 to TRBJ2-5, with D perhaps matching TRBD1 (5 bases). The CDR3 has 14 amino acids. From germline, CDR1 is MNHNS and CDR2 SASEGT. V shed 2 bases and J shed 5 bases, with 12 bases lying between them. The CDR3 region has the DNA TGTGCCAGCAGTGAATATGCAGGGCTCGAGACCCAGTACTTC. It encodes CASSEYAGLETQYF.

The chain links TRBV5-5 to TRBJ1-2, with 11 bases aligning to TRBD1. This CDR3 spans 16 amino acids. V was pared by 3 bases and J by 6 bases, with 10 bases of the junction left unmatched. Germline assignment: CDR1 SGHKS and CDR2 YYEKEE (reference sequence). In nucleotides, the CDR3 is TGTGCCAGCAGCTCCAACCCGGGACAGGGGGAGAATGGCTACACCTTC. The encoded protein is CASSSNPGQGENGYTF.

This clone was seen only a few times. This chain links TRBV3-1 (or the pseudogene TRBV3-2) with TRBJ2-7; a possible D gene is TRBD2 (5 bases). The V and J ends lost 1 base and 2 bases respectively, with 15 bases between them. The CDR3 covers 16 residues. The germline CDR1 and CDR2 sequences are LGHDT and YNNKEL (reference sequence). The CDR3 sequence is CASSQGKLLGTYEQYF. For the CDR3, the DNA is TGTGCCAGCAGCCAAGGTAAATTACTAGGAACCTACGAGCAGTACTTC.

The chain couples TRBV7-2 to TRBJ2-3; 8 bases are shared with TRBD2. V was pared by 8 bases and J by 3 bases, with 10 bases of the junction left unmatched. This CDR3 is 15 amino acids long. CDR1 and CDR2 from the germline V gene are SGHTA and FQGNSA. The CDR3 DNA is TGTGCCAGCGAATCGCAGCGGGAGATGACAGATACGCAGTATTTT. This sequence encodes CASESQREMTDTQYF.

The rearrangement uses TRBV2 and TRBJ1-1; D remains unclear. V lost 4 bases and J 7 bases, leaving 10 bases between the germline ends. The germline gives CDR1 SNHLY, CDR2 FYNNEI. The CDR3 extends over 12 amino acids. The CDR3 nucleotides read TGTGCCAGCAGTGTAAGCGGGGTTGAAGCTTTCTTT. It is translated as CASSVSGVEAFF.

CDR3 nucleotides: TGTGCCAGCAGCCAAGTAACTAGCGGGAGCGCCGGGGAGCTGTTTTTT. This gives the protein CASSQVTSGSAGELFF. The chain couples TRBV4-2 to TRBJ2-2; 11 nucleotides align to TRBD2. Germline CDR1 LGHNA, CDR2 YNFKEQ. The CDR3 totals 16 residues. Trimming at V came to 1 base and at J to 6 bases, leaving 4 bases not matched to a gene.

This clone was seen more than once but under ten times. J is TRBJ2-7 and V is TRBV28, with 8 positions matching TRBD2. The junction had 10 bases not matched to a gene; V was cut back by 6 bases and J by 3 bases. CDR3 size: 15 residues. From germline, CDR1 is MDHEN and CDR2 SYDVKM. The CDR3 here is CASRGSGSGGYEQYF. Here the CDR3 DNA reads TGTGCCAGCAGGGGAAGCGGGAGCGGGGGCTACGAGCAGTACTTC.

The V gene is TRBV4-1, the J gene TRBJ1-6, with a tentative D call TRBD1 (5 bases). Trimming took 1 base from V and 7 from J, leaving 11 bases between them. Germline-derived CDR1 and CDR2 are MGHRA and YSYEKL. This CDR3 region has 15 residues. The CDR3 here is CASSQVKGMNSPLHF. As DNA, the CDR3 is TGCGCCAGCAGCCAAGTAAAGGGGATGAATTCACCCCTCCACTTT.

The gene calls are TRBV5-1 and TRBJ2-5; no clear D. This CDR3 has 14 residues. CDR1 is SGHRS and CDR2 is YFSETQ in the germline V gene. V lost 0 bases and J 2 bases, leaving 8 bases between the germline ends. The CDR3 DNA follows: TGCGCCAGCAGCTTGGTGGTGGCTCAAGAGACCCAGTACTTC. Translating gives CASSLVVAQETQYF.

This clone was seen only once. The J gene is TRBJ2-5, the V gene TRBV7-7; no clear D gene. Deletions cut 5 bases from V and 1 base from J, with 17 bases between. Per germline, CDR1 SSHAT and CDR2 FNYEAQ (reference sequence). There are 16 residues in the CDR3. DNA for the CDR3: TGTGCCAGCAGCCCGGCAACGGGTCAGCTCCAAGAGACCCAGTACTTC. Its translation: CASSPATGQLQETQYF.

V and J are TRBV5-4 and TRBJ1-3, with 9 bases that match TRBD1. V lost 0 bases to trimming and J lost 2 bases; unmatched junction nucleotides: 3. The CDR3 covers 16 residues. CDR1 and CDR2 from the germline V gene are SGHNT and YYREEE (reference sequence). The CDR3 spells CASSLARDRAGNTIYF. As DNA, the CDR3 is TGTGCCAGCAGCTTGGCCCGGGACAGGGCTGGAAACACCATATATTTT.

This clone was detected only once. The rearrangement joins TRBV29-1 to TRBJ1-2, with D uncertain. The length of the CDR3 is 14 residues. Germline CDR1 is SQVTM and CDR2 is ANQGSEA. Deletions cut 7 bases from V and 6 bases from J, with 21 bases between. The CDR3 region has the DNA TGCAGCGCCAGACCGCCCGGGATCTCTGATGGCTACACCTTC. Amino acid sequence: CSARPPGISDGYTF.

V is TRBV5-1 and J is TRBJ2-1, with a possible D match to TRBD2 (5 bases). The V gene lost 1 base and the J gene lost 7 bases, with 15 bases spanning the gap. CDR1 is SGHRS, CDR2 YFSETQ, per germline. The CDR3 is made up of 15 amino acids. The chain's CDR3 is CASSLQGSRGNEQFF. The CDR3 bases are TGCGCCAGCAGCTTGCAAGGGAGTCGGGGTAATGAGCAGTTCTTC.

The chain has TRBV10-3 and TRBJ2-1; 8 bases fit TRBD2. Germline CDR1 reads ENHRY; CDR2 reads SYGVKD. The CDR3 spans 15 residues. Trimming at V came to 4 bases and at J to 6 bases, leaving 8 bases not matched to a gene. CDR3 nucleotide sequence: TGTGCCATCAGTGTAAAAGCGGGAGAGGGCAATGAGCAGTTCTTC. It codes for CAISVKAGEGNEQFF.